These T cell receptor beta chains were read from a single sample in a study of PD-L1 blockade in urothelial cancer. Clones were sequenced by immunoSEQ multiplex PCR, and TCRdb holds only the in-frame ones, with some missing. The data show approximately 51,000 clones, 75% to 90% seen once. This sample comprised PBMCs, obtained around atezolizumab (anti-PD-L1) treatment. The receptor set was obtained from a man in his fifties or sixties with urothelial cancer. Each CDR3 is given with its conserved first and last residue.

v_gene	j_gene	CDR3aa
TRBV6-1	TRBJ1-5	CASSEVLVTHSNQPQHF
TRBV9	TRBJ2-3	CASSVRSGGLRDTQYF
TRBV7-9	TRBJ1-5	CASSLQNSNQPQHF
TRBV19	TRBJ2-1	CASSIMGSGGNEQFF
TRBV25-1	TRBJ2-7	CASRGQGYYEQYF
TRBV27	TRBJ1-2	CASSFTAQYGYTF
TRBV29-1	TRBJ2-7	CSAEGTSGSGAYEQYF
TRBV7-6	TRBJ1-5	CASSLAGQGTKPQHF
TRBV4-2	TRBJ1-1	CASSQTGTEAFF
TRBV7-2	TRBJ1-2	CASSFSDRVGYTF
TRBV30	TRBJ1-6	CAWRRSTGRSPLHF
TRBV6-1	TRBJ1-1	CASSEGTVNTEAFF
TRBV7-9	TRBJ1-2	CASSLDIGGASYTF
TRBV7-7	TRBJ1-4	CASSDRLNEKLFF
TRBV18	TRBJ1-5	CASSPFREEQPQHF
TRBV9	TRBJ2-7	CASSPEGTGFYEQYF
TRBV30	TRBJ1-1	CAWSKTLGHKNTEAFF
TRBV5-1	TRBJ2-1	CASTLYNEQFF
TRBV11-3	TRBJ2-1	CASSPTALAGYNEQFF
TRBV19	TRBJ2-2	CASSPRDRGRADTGELFF
TRBV19	TRBJ1-5	CASSIGDRGLRQPQHF
TRBV13	TRBJ2-1	CASSLRLAGTWDEQFF
TRBV6-1	TRBJ2-7	CASSQSRDRGREQYF
TRBV6-1	TRBJ2-7	CGTGRVYEQYF
TRBV4-2	TRBJ2-1	CASSTAGEYNEQFF
TRBV5-4	TRBJ2-7	CASSSGLHQYEQYF
TRBV4-1	TRBJ1-5	CASSRERGTGGQPQHF
TRBV5-4	TRBJ2-1	CASSRGLAGVNEQFF
TRBV19	TRBJ2-1	CASSVGQSSYNEQFF
TRBV10-1	TRBJ2-7	CASRSPRTGPSYEQYF
TRBV27	TRBJ1-5	CASNKKGGQGNQPQHF
TRBV19	TRBJ2-2	CASSGLAGGPPGELFF
TRBV19	TRBJ2-1	CASSMGRGDEQFF
TRBV7-2	TRBJ2-3	CASSLDLAGVPDTQYF
TRBV18	TRBJ1-1	CASSPEWDREAFF
TRBV18	TRBJ1-4	CASSPPNRVGGEKLFF
TRBV11-2	TRBJ2-3	CASSQDRAPQYF
TRBV5-8	TRBJ2-7	CASSPPGWDSGYEQYF
TRBV30	TRBJ1-5	CAWSPGPGTGENQPQHF
TRBV7-9	TRBJ2-3	CASSRILRADTQYF
TRBV27	TRBJ1-2	CASQTGGGYGYTF
TRBV28	TRBJ2-3	CASSPRRLTDTQYF
TRBV10-3	TRBJ2-1	CANSGLAAFNEQFF
TRBV6-6	TRBJ2-3	CASSLSGFTDTQYF
TRBV5-1	TRBJ1-1	CASSLARPQENTEAFF
TRBV2	TRBJ1-5	CASRARTGGGQPQHF
TRBV5-1	TRBJ1-1	CASSTGAGTEAFF
TRBV18	TRBJ1-3	CASSPDGAGSGNTIYF
TRBV4-3	TRBJ1-4	CASSQDGAGWEKLFF
TRBV6-1	TRBJ1-4	CASLQGGPNEKLFF
TRBV28	TRBJ2-2	CASWGRNTGELFF
TRBV4-1	TRBJ2-7	CASSHPPGQGVYEQYF
TRBV2	TRBJ1-2	CASSVTGQGPGGYTF
TRBV6-1	TRBJ2-7	CASSDLNVSGEQYF
TRBV18	TRBJ1-2	CASSPYGANYGYTF